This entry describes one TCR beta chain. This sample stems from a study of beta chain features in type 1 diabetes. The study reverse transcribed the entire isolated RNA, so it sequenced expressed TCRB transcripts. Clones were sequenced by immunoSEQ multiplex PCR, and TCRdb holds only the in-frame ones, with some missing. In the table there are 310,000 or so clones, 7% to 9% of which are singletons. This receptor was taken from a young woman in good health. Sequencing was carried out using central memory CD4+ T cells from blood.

CDR3 protein: CSAGRGADTQYF. The CDR3 bases are TGCAGCGCCGGAAGGGGGGCAGATACGCAGTATTTT. V usage is TRBV29-1 and J usage is TRBJ2-3; D possibly uses TRBD1 or TRBD2 (6 bases each). V was cut by 7 bases and J by 4 bases, with 12 bases left in between. The CDR3 covers 12 residues. The germline V gene has CDR1 SQVTM and CDR2 ANQGSEA.